This TCR beta chain comes out of a study of identical twins. At least ten counts were recorded for this clonotype. TCRdb recomputed calls from the 5' RACE reads with MiXCR, one row per CDR3 protein. This sample has about 240,000 distinct CDR3 sequences, with roughly a tenth found just once. The CDR3 has 15 residues. Per germline, CDR1 DFQATT and CDR2 SNEGSKA (reference sequence). The junction had 4 bases not matched to a gene; V was cut back by 2 bases and J by 5 bases. The chain employs TRBV20-1 and TRBJ2-2; the match to TRBD2 covers 11 bases. The TCR was taken from a man aged 50-60 years in good health. The sample comprised memory T cells sorted from blood. CDR3: CSARRSSGGTGELFF. DNA for the CDR3: TGCAGTGCTAGACGATCTAGCGGGGGGACCGGGGAGCTGTTTTTT.